The rows below give T cell receptor beta chains drawn from one sample of a study of blood T cell repertoires in COVID-19. The method was immunoSEQ multiplex PCR; TCRdb's version includes in-frame clones alone and lacks a portion of them. The sample holds roughly 130,000 clones, around 84% seen once. Sequences were obtained from peripheral blood. These receptors were obtained from a man aged 25 to 40 with COVID-19, enrolled during active disease. CDR3s include the opening cysteine and the closing phenylalanine or tryptophan. The D gene is left open where the match is weak. Only some rows state a clone size, as once, few, many or a class for expanded clones.

j_call,clone_size,v_call,d_call,cdr3_aa
TRBJ2-1,once,TRBV29-1,-,CSVSRSTGNEQFF
TRBJ2-5,-,TRBV12-5,-,CASGLAPPSLVYF
TRBJ1-2,once,TRBV9,-,CASSVGAGLYGYTF
TRBJ2-1,few,TRBV5-1,-,CASSPRPGNEQFF
TRBJ2-5,-,TRBV6-6,-,CASSQRSRETQYF
TRBJ2-5,-,TRBV3-1/TRBV3-2,-,CASSQEVSRAQETQYF
TRBJ2-7,-,TRBV6-6,TRBD2,CASSRRYNSGRAYEQYF
TRBJ2-7,-,TRBV3-1/TRBV3-2,TRBD1,CASSPYLSRDRERDEQYF
TRBJ2-7,-,TRBV7-2,-,CASSSSGGNEQYF
TRBJ2-5,many,TRBV2,-,CASSSDSRSGETQYF
TRBJ2-7,-,TRBV19,-,CASSRSTGIPYEQYF
TRBJ1-2,-,TRBV9,-,CASSVDPGNYGYTF
TRBJ2-3,-,TRBV27,TRBD2,CASKRGTSGREYTDTQYF
TRBJ2-5,-,TRBV29-1,TRBD2,CSVGLASETQYF
TRBJ1-4,-,TRBV7-2,-,CASSSLGATNEKLFF
TRBJ2-5,-,TRBV10-2,-,CASSGRPFGETQYF
TRBJ1-1,-,TRBV5-6,TRBD1,CASSSRLGQFTEAFF